This T cell receptor beta chain is from a study of T cells in Graves' hyperthyroidism and ophthalmopathy (dated by TCRdb to between 2018 and 2020). Background for the entire study: Peripheral blood was collected at initial diagnosis, before any treatment. TCR V-J signatures able to tell the groups apart were searched for in a discovery cohort of 90 to 100 patients, of whom 43 had Graves' ophthalmopathy and 55 to 65 had stable Graves' hyperthyroidism. An independent validation cohort of about 20 hyperthyroidism patients and roughly 16 patients who later progressed to ophthalmopathy tested prospective prediction of ophthalmopathy. The roughly 91 discovery patients were randomly divided into training and test sets at a 7:3 ratio. Thyroid tissue and blood T-cell repertoires from several Graves' hyperthyroidism patients were also compared in the study. After blood sampling, hyperthyroidism patients were treated with methimazole at a starting dose of 30 mg daily, and ophthalmopathy patients were treated with high-dose intravenous methylprednisolone. The paper describes TCR Vbeta CDR3 sequencing of around 140 peripheral blood samples, made up of around 41 ophthalmopathy patients, 70 to 75 hyperthyroidism patients and roughly 17 progressor patients. Here is what the overall study found, with its caveats: A model built on a 13 V-J signature distinguished ophthalmopathy from stable hyperthyroidism, reaching roughly 88% sensitivity and around 81% specificity in cross-validation and 80%/75% in testing. No statistical method was used to fix the sample size in advance, and group allocation was not hidden from the investigators. In validation, the model predicted progression to ophthalmopathy with around 71% sensitivity and roughly 72% specificity, a median of 6.5 months before onset. Most expanded thyroid clonotypes (frequency above 0.001) were also detected in blood, suggesting blood repertoires may reflect thyroid immune responses.

The TCR beta CDR3 regions were amplified from the RNA transcripts. The first round of RT-PCR for the TCR CDR3 was performed with the HTBI primer set and the Qiagen OneStep RT-PCR kit. Libraries were constructed in a second round of multiplex PCR, after which size selection and purification were performed. Paired-end sequencing of the libraries was performed with 100 bp reads on an Illumina HiSeq2000. Under the source paper's analysis protocol: SOAPnuke was used to process the raw data, throwing out any read that contained adapters or uncalled bases, had a mean Phred below 15, or lacked an exact constant-primer or identifier match. High-quality paired reads were merged with COPE v1.2.5, and unique nucleotide sequences were defined as clonotypes. MiTCR v1.1 was used to align the clonotypes against IMGT TRBV, TRBD and TRBJ reference segments. The analysis was restricted to V-J combinations with a frequency above 0.0001, which together covered 99.2% of the repertoires. The TCS score was defined as the ratio of F50 (clonal expansion) to E x V (chaos), calculated using BLOSUM62-based TCRdist between CDR3 peptides within each V-J. Welch's t-statistics and random forest reduced roughly 500 V-J features to 13, which were used in a naive Bayes classifier (R e1071). TCRdb trimmed the raw reads at Q25, called clones with MiXCR and kept productive beta chains. Duplicate CDR3 protein sequences are folded into a single record with the most common DNA and genes. Here the V and J calls rest on TCRdb's processing, not on the authors' analysis. The sample has 550,000 to 600,000 distinct CDR3 sequences on record, 13% to 15% of them singletons. Roughly 7.7% of the sample goes to the ten largest clones.

Ophthalmopathy patients had moderately to severely active disease, Clinical Activity Score of at least 3, NOSPECS grade of at least 4, and duration under 3 months. Exclusion was applied to patients with uncontrolled infections, other autoimmune diseases, pregnancy or lactation. Clinical symptoms, serum thyroxine and TRAb, thyroid ultrasound, and orbital computed tomography formed the basis for the diagnoses. PBMCs were isolated from about 9.1 ml of fresh peripheral blood by Ficoll-Paque density gradient centrifugation. Total RNA was extracted using Trizol reagent, and RNA quality was assessed on an Agilent 2100 Bioanalyzer. This clonotype was detected only a few times. What antigen it recognizes has not been identified. The input lacks base qualities; no much larger clone sits a single base away. Between the V and J ends, shortened by 10 bases and 6 bases respectively, the junction contains 19 bases. Per the germline V gene, MNHEY is the CDR1 and SVGEGT is the CDR2. From cysteine to phenylalanine, the CDR3 is 14 amino acids long. The retained sequence is limited to the CDR3, 42 bases, with the frame set at the first base.

The TCR originated in a woman aged 18-29 years with Graves' ophthalmopathy. In this chain, TRBV6-2 or TRBV6-3 is recombined with TRBJ1-5; TRBD1 is possibly the D segment (5 matching bases). Sequencing was done on a sample of blood. Here the CDR3 is given as CATTIWGRAQPQHF. The nucleotide sequence reads as follows: TGTGCCACCACCATCTGGGGGAGGGCTCAGCCCCAGCATTTT.